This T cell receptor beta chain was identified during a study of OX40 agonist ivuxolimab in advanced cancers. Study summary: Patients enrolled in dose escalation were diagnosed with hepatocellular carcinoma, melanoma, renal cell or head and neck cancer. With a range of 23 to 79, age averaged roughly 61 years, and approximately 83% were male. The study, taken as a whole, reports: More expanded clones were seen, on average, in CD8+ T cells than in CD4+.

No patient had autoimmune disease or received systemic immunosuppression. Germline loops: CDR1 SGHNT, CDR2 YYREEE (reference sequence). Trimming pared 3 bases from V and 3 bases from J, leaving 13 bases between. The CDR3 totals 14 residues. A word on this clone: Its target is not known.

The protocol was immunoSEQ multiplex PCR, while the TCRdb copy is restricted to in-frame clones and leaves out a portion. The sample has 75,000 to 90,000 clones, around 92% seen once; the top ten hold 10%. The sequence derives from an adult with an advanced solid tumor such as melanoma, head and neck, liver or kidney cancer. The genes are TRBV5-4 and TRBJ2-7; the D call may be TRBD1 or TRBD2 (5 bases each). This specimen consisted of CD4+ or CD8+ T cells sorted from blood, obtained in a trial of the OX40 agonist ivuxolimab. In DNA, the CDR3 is TGTGCCAGCAGCTGGGGCGAAGGAGGCTACGAGCAGTACTTC. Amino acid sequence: CASSWGEGGYEQYF.